This T cell receptor (beta chain) was profiled in a study of cytomegalovirus exposure and HLA in healthy donors. The germline CDR1 and CDR2 sequences are SGHNT and YYREEE (reference sequence). Trimming left V 5 bases short and J 2 bases short, with 19 bases between. The CDR3 contains 16 residues. The PCR used 60 Vbeta and 13 Jbeta primers. Data came from immunoSEQ multiplex PCR; TCRdb stores just in-frame clones and leaves some out. This sample has over 95,000 clones; approximately 71% occur once, and the top ten carry 7.7%. The chain is built from TRBV5-4 and TRBJ1-2; the D is unclear. The specimen sequenced was PBMCs. The sequence derives from a female donor in good health and CMV-seronegative. The CDR3, as DNA: TGTGCCAGCAGACGCGCGGTGGGTCAGACGAACTATGGCTACACCTTC. This translates into CASRRAVGQTNYGYTF.